Below, 14 T cell receptor beta chains from the same sample are listed, as sequenced in a study of neoadjuvant nivolumab and ipilimumab in lung cancer. TCRdb keeps only in-frame clones here, not all; method: immunoSEQ multiplex PCR. Of some 38,000 clones in the sample, roughly nine tenths were seen once. The sample here was peripheral blood, taken before neoadjuvant nivolumab, alone or with ipilimumab. These receptors were taken from an adult with non-small cell lung cancer.

The J gene is TRBJ1-4, the V gene TRBV18, with a tentative D call TRBD1 (5 bases). Germline CDR1 reads KGHSH; CDR2 reads LQKENI. This CDR3 contains 13 residues. Trimming removed 2 bases at V and 7 bases at J, with 8 bases between. The CDR3 loop is CASSPGGSEKLFF. The CDR3 bases are TGTGCCAGCTCACCAGGGGGTAGTGAAAAACTGTTTTTT.

The rearrangement joins TRBV6-5 to TRBJ1-1; the D gene is possibly TRBD1 (6 bases). CDR1 and CDR2 from the germline V gene are MNHEY and SVGAGI. This CDR3 spans 16 amino acids. The ends were cut back, 0 bases at V and 10 bases at J, with 21 bases in the middle. The CDR3 region is CASSYSKGGGGLRAFF. The DNA for the CDR3 is TGTGCCAGCAGTTACTCGAAGGGTGGCGGGGGGCTCAGAGCTTTCTTT.

This chain connects TRBV18 to TRBJ2-5; possibly TRBD1 for D (6 bases). CDR3 length: 13 residues. V dropped 6 bases and J dropped 5 bases, with 13 bases sitting between them. The germline V gene encodes CDR1 KGHSH and CDR2 LQKENI. CDR3 DNA: TGTGCCAGCTCCCCAGGGGAGCGGGAGACCCAGTACTTC. The encoded protein is CASSPGERETQYF.

This rearrangement joins TRBV7-8 to TRBJ2-3, with D perhaps given as TRBD1 or TRBD2 (5 bases each). Germline assignment: CDR1 SGHVS and CDR2 FQNEAQ. V was pared by 2 bases and J by 2 bases, with 8 bases between. CDR3 length: 14 residues. The CDR3 region is CASSLTGTTDTQYF. The CDR3 DNA reads as TGTGCCAGCAGCTTAACGGGGACCACAGATACGCAGTATTTT.

The V and J genes are TRBV29-1 and TRBJ1-2, with TRBD1 matching 9 bases. This CDR3 contains 13 residues. The germline V gene encodes CDR1 SQVTM and CDR2 ANQGSEA. With 6 bases clipped from V and 7 bases from J, the junction kept 9 bases outside the gene matches. CDR3 in amino acids: CSVNLQGAGGYTF. CDR3 sequence (DNA): TGCAGCGTGAACCTACAGGGGGCGGGTGGCTACACCTTC.

This rearrangement joins TRBV11-2 to TRBJ2-7, with 11 bases that match TRBD1. The V gene end was trimmed by 5 bases and the J gene end by 5 bases; junction bases not matched to a gene: 8. The germline V gene encodes CDR1 SGHAT and CDR2 FQNNGV. The CDR3 has 15 amino acids. CDR3 in DNA: TGTGCCAGCAGCCTCCAAGGACAGGGGGCTGACGAGCAGTACTTC. Its translation is CASSLQGQGADEQYF.

The chain recombines TRBV5-1 with TRBJ2-7; 7 positions agree with TRBD2. CDR1 and CDR2 from the germline V gene are SGHRS and YFSETQ. This CDR3 comprises 16 residues. V was pared by 3 bases and J by 7 bases, with 16 bases of the junction left unmatched. CDR3 sequence (DNA): TGCGCCAGCAGCTCTACCCCTGGGCGGGAGCAGATAGAGCAGTACTTC. Translated: CASSSTPGREQIEQYF.

The chain carries TRBV7-8 and TRBJ1-5; 8 nucleotides line up with TRBD1. The CDR3 runs to 17 residues. Per the germline V gene, CDR1 is SGHVS and CDR2 is FQNEAQ. Losses at the gene ends were 1 base for V and 2 bases for J; bases not matched to a gene: 7. The CDR3 spells CASSLGRRGQGNQPQHF. As DNA, the CDR3 is TGTGCCAGCAGCTTAGGACGCAGGGGGCAGGGCAATCAGCCCCAGCATTTT.

The genes are TRBV7-8 and TRBJ2-2, with TRBD2 matching 8 bases. V was pared by 3 bases and J by 1 base, with 7 bases of the junction left unmatched. This CDR3 comprises 17 residues. CDR1 and CDR2 from the germline V gene are SGHVS and FQNEAQ. The CDR3 region has the DNA TGTGCCAGCAGCTTCTTCGGCGGGAGGAAGAACACCGGGGAGCTGTTTTTT. It encodes CASSFFGGRKNTGELFF.

This chain joins TRBV7-2 and TRBJ2-5; tentatively, D is TRBD1 or TRBD2 (5 bases each). Germline V lookup: CDR1 SGHTA, CDR2 FQGNSA. The CDR3 has 13 amino acids. V was clipped by 5 bases and J by 4 bases, with 11 bases between them. In DNA form, the CDR3 reads TGTGCCAGCAGCGCTCCGGGGACAGAGACCCAGTACTTC. The encoded protein is CASSAPGTETQYF.

The J gene is TRBJ1-4, the V gene TRBV4-2; D is unclear. CDR3 length equals 13 residues. Germline V gives CDR1 LGHNA, CDR2 YNFKEQ. V was trimmed by 4 bases and J by 8 bases, leaving 11 bases between them. The chain's CDR3 is CASSPRSEEKLFF. The CDR3 DNA sequence: TGTGCCAGCAGCCCTCGGTCGGAGGAAAAACTGTTTTTT.

CDR3 nucleotides: TGTGCCAGCAGCCCCCCGGGGACAGTTAACTCTGGGGCCAACGTCCTGACTTTC. It codes for CASSPPGTVNSGANVLTF. The chain has TRBV7-9 and TRBJ2-6; 7 bases line up with TRBD1. The CDR3 contains 18 residues. Germline V gene sequence: CDR1 SEHNR, CDR2 FQNEAQ (reference sequence). J gave up 0 bases and V 5 bases, and 10 bases lay outside the gene matches. Full variable domain (remainder filled in from reference TRBV7-9 and TRBJ2-6): DTGVSQNPRHKITKRGQNVTFRCDPISEHNRLYWYRQTLGQGPEFLTYFQNEAQLEKSRLLSDRFSAERPKGSFSTLEIQRTEQGDSAMYLCASSPPGTVNSGANVLTFGAGSRLTVL.

The genes are TRBV19 and TRBJ1-5; D possibly corresponds to TRBD1 (5 bases). The germline V and J ends were trimmed by 8 bases and 6 bases, with 8 bases remaining between them. The length of the CDR3 is 11 residues. Germline V gene data show CDR1 as LNHDA and CDR2 as SQIVND (reference sequence). The chain's CDR3 is CASAGIQPQHF. DNA of the CDR3: TGTGCCAGTGCAGGGATTCAGCCCCAGCATTTT.

This rearrangement joins TRBV29-1 to TRBJ1-1, with D unclear. The germline V gene encodes CDR1 SQVTM and CDR2 ANQGSEA. There are 11 residues in the CDR3. V lost 8 bases, J lost 4 bases, and 11 bases lay in between. The CDR3 bases are TGCAGCTCAACCACAGCCACTGAAGCTTTCTTT. Translation: CSSTTATEAFF.